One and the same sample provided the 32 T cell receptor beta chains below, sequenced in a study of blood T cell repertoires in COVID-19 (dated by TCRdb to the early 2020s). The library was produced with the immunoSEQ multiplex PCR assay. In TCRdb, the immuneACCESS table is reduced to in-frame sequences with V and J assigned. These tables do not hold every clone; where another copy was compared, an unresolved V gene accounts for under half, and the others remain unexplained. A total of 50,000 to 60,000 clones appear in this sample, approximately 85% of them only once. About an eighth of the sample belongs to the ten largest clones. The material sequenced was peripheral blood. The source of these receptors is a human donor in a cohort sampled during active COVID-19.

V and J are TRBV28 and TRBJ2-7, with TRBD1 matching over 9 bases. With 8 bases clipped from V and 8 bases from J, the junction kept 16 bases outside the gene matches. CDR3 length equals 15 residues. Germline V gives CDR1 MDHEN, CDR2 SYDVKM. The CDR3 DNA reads TGTGCCAGCCCCCCTCGGGACAGGGTAGTAATGAAGCAGTACTTC. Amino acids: CASPPRDRVVMKQYF.

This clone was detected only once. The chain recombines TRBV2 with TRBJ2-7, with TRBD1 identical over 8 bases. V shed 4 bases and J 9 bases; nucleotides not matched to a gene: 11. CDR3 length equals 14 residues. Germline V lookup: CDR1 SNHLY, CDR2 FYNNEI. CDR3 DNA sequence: TGTGCCAGCAGTGGGGGGACAGGAGTTTTGGGGCAGTACTTC. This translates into CASSGGTGVLGQYF. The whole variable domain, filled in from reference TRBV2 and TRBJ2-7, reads EPEVTQTPSHQVTQMGQEVILRCVPISNHLYFYWYRQILGQKVEFLVSFYNNEISEKSEIFDDQFSVERPDGSNFTLKIRSTKLEDSAMYFCASSGGTGVLGQYFGPGTRLTVT.

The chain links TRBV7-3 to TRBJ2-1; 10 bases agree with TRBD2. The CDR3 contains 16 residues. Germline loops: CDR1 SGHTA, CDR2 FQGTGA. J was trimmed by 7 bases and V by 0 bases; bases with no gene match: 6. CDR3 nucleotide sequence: TGTGCCAGCAGCTTAACGCTAGCGGGAGCCGGGAATGAGCAGTTCTTC. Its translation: CASSLTLAGAGNEQFF.

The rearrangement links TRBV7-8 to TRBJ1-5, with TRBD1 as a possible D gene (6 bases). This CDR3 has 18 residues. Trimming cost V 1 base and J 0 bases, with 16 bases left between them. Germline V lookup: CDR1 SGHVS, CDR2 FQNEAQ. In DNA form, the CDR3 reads TGTGCCAGCAGCTTAGGGACAGCAAGAATTTATAGCAATCAGCCCCAGCATTTT. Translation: CASSLGTARIYSNQPQHF.

DNA for the CDR3: TGTGCCAGCCTGGGCCCCCCGGGGATGAACACTGAAGCTTTCTTT. The encoded protein is CASLGPPGMNTEAFF. V and J are TRBV6-5 and TRBJ1-1; no firm D call. The V gene's germline CDR1 is MNHEY and CDR2 SVGAGI. This CDR3 is 15 amino acids long. V lost 8 bases and J lost 0, with 16 bases in between.

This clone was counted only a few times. As DNA, the CDR3 is TGTGCCAGCAGCTTTCCCCCTATTCTCAATGAGCAGTTCTTC. It codes for CASSFPPILNEQFF. The rearrangement uses TRBV5-4 and TRBJ2-1; D not certain. Germline V gene sequence: CDR1 SGHNT, CDR2 YYREEE (reference sequence). V lost 2 bases and J lost 6, with 12 bases in between. The CDR3 has 14 residues.

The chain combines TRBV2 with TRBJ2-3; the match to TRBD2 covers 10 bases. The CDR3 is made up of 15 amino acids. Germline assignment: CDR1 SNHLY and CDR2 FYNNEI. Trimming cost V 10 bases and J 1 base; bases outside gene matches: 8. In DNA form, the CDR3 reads TGTGCCACCGGGACTAGCGAAGGGGGCACAGATACGCAGTATTTT. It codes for CATGTSEGGTDTQYF.

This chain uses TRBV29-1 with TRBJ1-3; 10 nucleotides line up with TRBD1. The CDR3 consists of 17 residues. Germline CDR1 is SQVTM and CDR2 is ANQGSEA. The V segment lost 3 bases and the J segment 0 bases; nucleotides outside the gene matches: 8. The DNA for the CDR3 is TGCAGCGTTGACGGGACAGGGGCCGGGGGCTCTGGAAACACCATATATTTT. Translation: CSVDGTGAGGSGNTIYF. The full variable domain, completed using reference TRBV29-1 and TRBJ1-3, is SAVISQKPSRDICQRGTSLTIQCQVDSQVTMMFWYRQQPGQSLTLIATANQGSEATYESGFVIDKFPISRPNLTFSTLTVSNMSPEDSSIYLCSVDGTGAGGSGNTIYFGEGSWLTVV.

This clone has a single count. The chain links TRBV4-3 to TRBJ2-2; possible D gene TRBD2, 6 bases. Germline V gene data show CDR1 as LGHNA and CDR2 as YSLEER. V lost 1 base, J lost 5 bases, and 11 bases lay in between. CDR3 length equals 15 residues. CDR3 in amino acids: CASSQGGVRTGELFF. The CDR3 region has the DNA TGCGCCAGCAGCCAAGGGGGGGTTAGAACCGGGGAGCTGTTTTTT.

The CDR3 is CAISELGGEDGQNNEQFF. The DNA for the CDR3 is TGTGCCATCAGTGAGTTGGGAGGCGAGGACGGACAAAACAATGAGCAGTTCTTC. J is TRBJ2-1 and V is TRBV10-3; a weak D match, TRBD2 (6 bases). The CDR3 is 18 amino acids. The germline V and J ends were trimmed by 1 base and 5 bases, with 21 bases remaining between them. Per the germline V gene, CDR1 is ENHRY and CDR2 is SYGVKD.

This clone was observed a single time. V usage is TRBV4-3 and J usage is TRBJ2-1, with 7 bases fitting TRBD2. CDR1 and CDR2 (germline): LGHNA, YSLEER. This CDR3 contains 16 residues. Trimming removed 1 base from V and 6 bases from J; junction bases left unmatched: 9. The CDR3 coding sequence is TGCGCCAGCAGCCAAGTTCCCGCGGGAGTGCCCAATGAGCAGTTCTTC. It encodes CASSQVPAGVPNEQFF.

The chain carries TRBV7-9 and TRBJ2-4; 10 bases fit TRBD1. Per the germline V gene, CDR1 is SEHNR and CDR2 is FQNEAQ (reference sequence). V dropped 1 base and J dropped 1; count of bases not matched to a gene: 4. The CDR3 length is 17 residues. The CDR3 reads CASSLDGDRGAKNIQYF. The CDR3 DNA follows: TGTGCCAGCAGCTTAGATGGGGACAGGGGTGCCAAAAACATTCAGTACTTC.

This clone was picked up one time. The CDR3 reads CASSEGRGTHQETQYF. For the CDR3, the DNA is TGTGCCAGCAGTGAAGGCCGAGGGACACATCAAGAGACCCAGTACTTC. The chain joins TRBV25-1 to TRBJ2-5; the D gene is possibly TRBD1 (6 bases). V lost 2 bases and J lost 2, with 15 bases in between. The germline CDR1 and CDR2 sequences are MGHDK and SYGVNS. This CDR3 is built from 16 residues.

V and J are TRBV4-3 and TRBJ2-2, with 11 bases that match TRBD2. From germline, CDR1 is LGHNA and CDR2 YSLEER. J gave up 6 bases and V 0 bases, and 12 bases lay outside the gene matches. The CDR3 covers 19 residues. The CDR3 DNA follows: TGCGCCAGCAGCCAAGATTGGAGGACTAGCGGGCCCCGGTCCGGGGAGCTGTTTTTT. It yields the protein CASSQDWRTSGPRSGELFF.

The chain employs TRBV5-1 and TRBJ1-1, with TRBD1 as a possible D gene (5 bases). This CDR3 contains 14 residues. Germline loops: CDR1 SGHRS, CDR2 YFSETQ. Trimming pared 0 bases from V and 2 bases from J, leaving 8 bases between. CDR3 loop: CASSLDRINTEAFF. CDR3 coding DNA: TGCGCCAGCAGCTTGGACAGGATCAACACTGAAGCTTTCTTT.

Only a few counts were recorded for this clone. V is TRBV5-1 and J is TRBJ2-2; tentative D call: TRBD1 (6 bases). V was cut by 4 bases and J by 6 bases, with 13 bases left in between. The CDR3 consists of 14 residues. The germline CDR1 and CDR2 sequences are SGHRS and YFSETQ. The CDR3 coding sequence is TGCGCCAGCAGCCTTAAAGGGGGATCCGGGGAGCTGTTTTTT. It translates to CASSLKGGSGELFF. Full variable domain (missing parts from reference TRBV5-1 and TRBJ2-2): KAGVTQTPRYLIKTRGQQVTLSCSPISGHRSVSWYQQTPGQGLQFLFEYFSETQRNKGNFPGRFSGRQFSNSRSEMNVSTLELGDSALYLCASSLKGGSGELFFGEGSRLTVL.

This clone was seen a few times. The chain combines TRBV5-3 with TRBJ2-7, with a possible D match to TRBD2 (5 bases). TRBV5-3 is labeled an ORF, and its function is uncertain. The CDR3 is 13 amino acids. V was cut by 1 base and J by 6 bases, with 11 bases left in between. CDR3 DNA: TGTGCCAGAAGCTTGACCCCGACTACCGAGCAGTACTTC. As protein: CARSLTPTTEQYF.

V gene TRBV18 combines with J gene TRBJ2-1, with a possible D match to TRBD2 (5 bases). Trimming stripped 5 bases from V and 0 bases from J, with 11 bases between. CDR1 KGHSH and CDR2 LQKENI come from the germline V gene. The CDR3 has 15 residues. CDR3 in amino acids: CASSGADSSYNEQFF. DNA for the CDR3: TGTGCCAGCTCAGGAGCGGATAGCTCCTACAATGAGCAGTTCTTC.

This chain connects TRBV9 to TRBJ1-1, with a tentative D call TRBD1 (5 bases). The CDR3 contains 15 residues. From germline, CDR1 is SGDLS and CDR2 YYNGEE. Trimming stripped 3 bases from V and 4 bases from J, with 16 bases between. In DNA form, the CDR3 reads TGTGCCAGCAGCGCGCGTCAGGGATGGAGCACTGAAGCTTTCTTT. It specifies CASSARQGWSTEAFF.

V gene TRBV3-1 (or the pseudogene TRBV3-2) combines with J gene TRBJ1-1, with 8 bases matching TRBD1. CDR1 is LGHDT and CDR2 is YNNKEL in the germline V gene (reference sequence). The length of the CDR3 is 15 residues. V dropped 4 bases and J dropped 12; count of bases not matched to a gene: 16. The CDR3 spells CASSPKTSGGRGTFF. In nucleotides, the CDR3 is TGTGCCAGCAGCCCAAAGACTTCAGGGGGCCGAGGGACTTTCTTT.

The CDR3 DNA is TGTGCCAGCAGTGAACAGCGACGAAACACCATATATTTT. Its protein product is CASSEQRRNTIYF. The chain couples TRBV6-1 to TRBJ1-3, with D unclear. Germline V gene lookup returns CDR1 MNHNS and CDR2 SASEGT. This CDR3 has 13 residues. V was trimmed by 2 bases and J by 5 bases, leaving 7 bases between them.

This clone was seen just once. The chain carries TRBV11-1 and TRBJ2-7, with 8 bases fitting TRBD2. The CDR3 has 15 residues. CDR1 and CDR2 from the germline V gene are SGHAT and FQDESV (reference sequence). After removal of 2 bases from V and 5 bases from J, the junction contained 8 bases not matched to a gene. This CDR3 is CASSLTSGRMDEQYF. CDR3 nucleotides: TGTGCCAGCAGCTTAACGAGCGGGAGAATGGACGAGCAGTACTTC.

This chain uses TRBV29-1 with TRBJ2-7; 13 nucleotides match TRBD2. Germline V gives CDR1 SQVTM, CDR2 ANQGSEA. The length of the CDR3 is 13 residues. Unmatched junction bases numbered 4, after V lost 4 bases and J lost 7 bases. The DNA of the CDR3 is TGCAGCGTTGCGGGGACTAGCGGGATAGAGCAGTACTTC. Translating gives CSVAGTSGIEQYF.

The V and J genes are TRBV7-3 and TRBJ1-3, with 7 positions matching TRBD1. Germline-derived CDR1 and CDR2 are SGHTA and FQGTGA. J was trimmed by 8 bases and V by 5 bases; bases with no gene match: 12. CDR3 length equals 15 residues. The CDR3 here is CASSAGQTDADTIYF. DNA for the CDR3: TGTGCCAGCAGCGCGGGACAGACCGATGCGGACACCATATATTTT.

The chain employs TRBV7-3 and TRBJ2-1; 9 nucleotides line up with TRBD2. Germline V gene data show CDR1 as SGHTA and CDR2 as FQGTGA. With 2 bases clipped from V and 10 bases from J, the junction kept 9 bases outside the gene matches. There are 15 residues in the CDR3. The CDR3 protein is CASSLVVAGAHEQFF. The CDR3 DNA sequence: TGTGCCAGCAGCTTAGTTGTAGCGGGAGCGCACGAGCAGTTCTTC.

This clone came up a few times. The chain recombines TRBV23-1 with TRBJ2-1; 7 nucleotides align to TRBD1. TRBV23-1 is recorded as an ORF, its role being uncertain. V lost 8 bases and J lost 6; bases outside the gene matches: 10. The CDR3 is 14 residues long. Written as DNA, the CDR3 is TGCGCCAGCCCCGACAGGGTTCGGCCCAATGAGCAGTTCTTC. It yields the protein CASPDRVRPNEQFF.

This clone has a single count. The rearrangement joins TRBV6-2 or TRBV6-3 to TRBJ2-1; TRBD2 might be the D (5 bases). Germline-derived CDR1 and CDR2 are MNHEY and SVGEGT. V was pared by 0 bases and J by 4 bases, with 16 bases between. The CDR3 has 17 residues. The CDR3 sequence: CASSYSPPRGLYNEQFF. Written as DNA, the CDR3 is TGTGCCAGCAGTTACTCCCCCCCTCGCGGGCTTTACAATGAGCAGTTCTTC.

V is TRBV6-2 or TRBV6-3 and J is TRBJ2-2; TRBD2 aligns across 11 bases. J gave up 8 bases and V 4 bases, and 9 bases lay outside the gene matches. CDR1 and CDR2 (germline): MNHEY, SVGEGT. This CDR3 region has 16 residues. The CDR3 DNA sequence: TGTGCCAGCAGTTCGAGACTAGCGGGGCCCGAAGGGGAGCTGTTTTTT. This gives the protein CASSSRLAGPEGELFF.

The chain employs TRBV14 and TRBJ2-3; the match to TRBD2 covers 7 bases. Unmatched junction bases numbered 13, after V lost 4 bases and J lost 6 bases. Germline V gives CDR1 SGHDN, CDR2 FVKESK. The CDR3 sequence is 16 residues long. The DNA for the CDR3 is TGTGCCAGCAGCCCGCGGACTAGTTCTGGGGTGGATACGCAGTATTTT. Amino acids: CASSPRTSSGVDTQYF. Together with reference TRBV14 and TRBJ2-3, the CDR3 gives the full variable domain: EAGVTQFPSHSVIEKGQTVTLRCDPISGHDNLYWYRRVMGKEIKFLLHFVKESKQDESGMPNNRFLAERTGGTYSTLKVQPAELEDSGVYFCASSPRTSSGVDTQYFGPGTRLTVL.

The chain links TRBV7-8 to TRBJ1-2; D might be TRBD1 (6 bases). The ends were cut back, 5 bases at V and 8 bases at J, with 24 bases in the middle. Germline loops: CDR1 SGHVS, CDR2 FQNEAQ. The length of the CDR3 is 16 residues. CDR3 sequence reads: CASSLGRRGRFMGYTF. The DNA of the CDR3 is TGTGCCAGCAGCCTAGGACGGCGGGGGCGGTTCATGGGCTACACCTTC. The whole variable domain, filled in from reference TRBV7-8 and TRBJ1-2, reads GAGVSQSPRYKVAKRGQDVALRCDPISGHVSLFWYQQALGQGPEFLTYFQNEAQLDKSGLPSDRFFAERPEGSVSTLKIQRTQQEDSAVYLCASSLGRRGRFMGYTFGSGTRLTVV.

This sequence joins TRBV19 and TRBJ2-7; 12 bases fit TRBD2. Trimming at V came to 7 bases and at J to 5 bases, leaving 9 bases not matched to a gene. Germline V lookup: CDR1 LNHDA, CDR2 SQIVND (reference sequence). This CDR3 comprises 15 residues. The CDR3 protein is CASTLGLAGRDEQYF. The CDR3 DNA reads TGTGCCAGTACCCTGGGACTAGCGGGTCGGGACGAGCAGTACTTC.

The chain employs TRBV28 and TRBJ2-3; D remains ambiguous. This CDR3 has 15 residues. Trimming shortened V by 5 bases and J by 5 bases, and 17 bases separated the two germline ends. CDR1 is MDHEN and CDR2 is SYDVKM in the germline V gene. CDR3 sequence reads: CASSIFQRIGDTQYF. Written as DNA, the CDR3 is TGTGCCAGCAGTATATTCCAGAGGATTGGAGATACGCAGTATTTT.